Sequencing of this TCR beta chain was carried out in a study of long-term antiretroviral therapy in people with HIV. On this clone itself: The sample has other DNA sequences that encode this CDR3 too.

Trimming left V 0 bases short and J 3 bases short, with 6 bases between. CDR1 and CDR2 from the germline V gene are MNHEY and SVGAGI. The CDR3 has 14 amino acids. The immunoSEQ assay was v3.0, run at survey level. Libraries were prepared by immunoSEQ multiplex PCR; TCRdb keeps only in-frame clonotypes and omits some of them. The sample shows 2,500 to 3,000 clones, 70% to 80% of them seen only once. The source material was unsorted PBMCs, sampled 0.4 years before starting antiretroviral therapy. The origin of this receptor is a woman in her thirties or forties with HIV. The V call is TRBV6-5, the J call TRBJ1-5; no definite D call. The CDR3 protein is CASSYSRSNQPQHF. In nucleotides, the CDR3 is TGTGCCAGCAGTTACTCCCGGTCCAATCAGCCCCAGCATTTT.